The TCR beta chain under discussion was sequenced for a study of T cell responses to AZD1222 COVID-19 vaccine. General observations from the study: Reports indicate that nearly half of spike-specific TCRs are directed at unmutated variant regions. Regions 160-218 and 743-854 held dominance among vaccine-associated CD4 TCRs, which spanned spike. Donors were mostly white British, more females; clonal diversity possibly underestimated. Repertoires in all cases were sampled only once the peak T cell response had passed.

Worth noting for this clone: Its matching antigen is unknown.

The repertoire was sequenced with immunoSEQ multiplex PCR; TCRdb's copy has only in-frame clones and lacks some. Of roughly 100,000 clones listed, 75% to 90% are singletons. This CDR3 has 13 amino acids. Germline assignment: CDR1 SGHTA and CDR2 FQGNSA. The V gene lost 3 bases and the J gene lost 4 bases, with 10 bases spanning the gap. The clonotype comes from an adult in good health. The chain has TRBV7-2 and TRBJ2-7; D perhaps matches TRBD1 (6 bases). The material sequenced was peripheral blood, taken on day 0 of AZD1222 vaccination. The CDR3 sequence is CASSFRQDYEQYF. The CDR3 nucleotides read TGTGCCAGCAGCTTCCGACAGGATTACGAGCAGTACTTC.